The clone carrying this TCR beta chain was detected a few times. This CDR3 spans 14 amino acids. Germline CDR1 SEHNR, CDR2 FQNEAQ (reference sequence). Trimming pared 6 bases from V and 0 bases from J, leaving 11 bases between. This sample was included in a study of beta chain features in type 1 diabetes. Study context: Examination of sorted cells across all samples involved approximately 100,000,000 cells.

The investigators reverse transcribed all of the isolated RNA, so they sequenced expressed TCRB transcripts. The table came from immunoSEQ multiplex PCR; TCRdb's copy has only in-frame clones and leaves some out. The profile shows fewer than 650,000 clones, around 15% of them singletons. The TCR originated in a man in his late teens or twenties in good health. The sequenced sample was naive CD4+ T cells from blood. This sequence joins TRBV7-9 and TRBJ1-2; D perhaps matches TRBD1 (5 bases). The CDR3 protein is CASSTGNANYGYTF. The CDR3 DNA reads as TGTGCCAGCAGTACAGGCAACGCTAACTATGGCTACACCTTC.